The 24 T cell receptor beta chains below were found in one sample sequenced in a study of blood T cell repertoires in COVID-19. This table comes from immunoSEQ multiplex PCR, and its TCRdb copy is limited to in-frame clones, with some not included. Of over 250,000 clones in the sample, more than 90% were seen once. The specimen was PBMCs or T cells enriched from blood (not recorded which). The receptors were sampled from a man aged 55 to 70 who had recovered from COVID-19.

The genes are TRBV18 and TRBJ2-7; TRBD1 matches 8 bases. This CDR3 is built from 17 residues. The germline V gene has CDR1 KGHSH and CDR2 LQKENI. V lost 1 base to trimming and J lost 0 bases; unmatched junction nucleotides: 8. CDR3 loop: CASSPQVTGAGSYEQYF. CDR3 nucleotides: TGTGCCAGCTCACCACAAGTGACAGGGGCTGGCTCCTACGAGCAGTACTTC.

In its sample, this clone was seen once. This chain connects TRBV13 to TRBJ2-7, with TRBD1 identical over 8 bases. Germline CDR1 and CDR2: PRHDT and FYEKMQ (reference sequence). V shed 5 bases, J shed 0 bases, and the junction held 3 bases outside the gene matches. This CDR3 has 14 amino acids. This CDR3 reads CASSRTGSSYEQYF. In DNA, the CDR3 is TGTGCCAGCAGCCGGACAGGGAGCTCCTACGAGCAGTACTTC.

The V call is TRBV18, the J call TRBJ1-6; D is uncertain. V was cut by 3 bases and J by 0 bases, with 12 bases left in between. Looked up from germline, CDR1 is KGHSH and CDR2 is LQKENI. The CDR3 length is 17 residues. CDR3 loop: CASSPGRTGSYNSPLHF. The CDR3 DNA follows: TGTGCCAGCTCACCCGGCCGCACGGGCTCCTATAATTCACCCCTCCACTTT.

V and J are TRBV2 and TRBJ1-1; D is unclear. The germline CDR1 and CDR2 sequences are SNHLY and FYNNEI. V lost 5 bases and J lost 0, with 7 bases in between. This CDR3 spans 13 amino acids. The CDR3 DNA reads TGTGCCAGCAGTCAACTGATGAACACTGAAGCTTTCTTT. This sequence encodes CASSQLMNTEAFF.

The J gene is TRBJ1-3, the V gene TRBV7-6, with unresolved D. V gave up 2 bases and J gave up 2 bases, with 13 bases separating them. CDR3 size: 16 residues. The germline V gene encodes CDR1 SGHVS and CDR2 FNYEAQ. The CDR3 is CASSLNEGVAGNTIYF. The CDR3 DNA reads as TGTGCCAGCAGCTTAAACGAGGGAGTGGCTGGAAACACCATATATTTT.

In its sample, this clone was seen a few times. The J gene is TRBJ2-3, the V gene TRBV7-9; 11 bases align to TRBD2. This CDR3 region has 18 residues. With V trimmed by 0 bases and J by 5 bases, 10 bases remained unmatched. Germline V gene sequence: CDR1 SEHNR, CDR2 FQNEAQ (reference sequence). CDR3 coding DNA: TGTGCCAGCAGCTTAGCCTATAGTAGCGGGAGGGTTCAAGATACGCAGTATTTT. As protein: CASSLAYSSGRVQDTQYF.

The rearrangement uses TRBV10-2 and TRBJ1-1, with a possible D match to TRBD1 (5 bases). CDR1 WSHSY and CDR2 SAAADI come from the germline V gene. V lost 8 bases and J lost 0, with 10 bases in between. This CDR3 spans 13 amino acids. CDR3 sequence: CASWGPMNTEAFF. The DNA of the CDR3 is TGCGCCAGCTGGGGCCCAATGAACACTGAAGCTTTCTTT.

The chain joins TRBV5-8 to TRBJ1-4, with 7 bases lining up with TRBD1. From germline, CDR1 is SGHTS and CDR2 YDEGEE. V trimming: 0 bases; J trimming: 5 bases; junction bases outside the gene matches: 7. The CDR3 contains 16 residues. CDR3 nucleotide sequence: TGTGCCAGCAGCTTGGGGGCCGGGACAGAAAATGAAAAACTGTTTTTT. Amino acids: CASSLGAGTENEKLFF.

The chain recombines TRBV7-9 with TRBJ1-5; D not resolved. V lost 1 base, J lost 10 bases, and 14 bases lay in between. The CDR3 totals 14 residues. Germline V gene sequence: CDR1 SEHNR, CDR2 FQNEAQ (reference sequence). The CDR3 is CASSLEGGVSPQHF. The CDR3 coding sequence is TGTGCCAGCAGCTTAGAAGGCGGGGTAAGTCCCCAGCATTTT.

The V call is TRBV7-8, the J call TRBJ1-4; TRBD1 matches 11 bases. The CDR3 is made up of 15 amino acids. The ends lost 5 bases at V and 7 bases at J; junction bases unmatched: 6. Germline-derived CDR1 and CDR2 are SGHVS and FQNEAQ. DNA of the CDR3: TGTGCCAGCAGCCCCCGAGGACAGGGGGCTGAAAAACTGTTTTTT. It encodes CASSPRGQGAEKLFF.

The chain recombines TRBV18 with TRBJ1-3; TRBD1 might be the D (5 bases). Germline V gene lookup returns CDR1 KGHSH and CDR2 LQKENI. The CDR3 runs to 16 residues. V dropped 3 bases and J dropped 0 bases, with 12 bases sitting between them. This CDR3 is CASSPVRETSGNTIYF. CDR3 bases: TGTGCCAGCTCACCGGTCAGGGAAACCTCTGGAAACACCATATATTTT.

The chain uses TRBV6-5 and TRBJ2-5; the match to TRBD2 covers 7 bases. Losses at the gene ends were 11 bases for V and 3 bases for J; bases not matched to a gene: 12. CDR3 length: 14 amino acids. Germline assignment: CDR1 MNHEY and CDR2 SVGAGI. The CDR3 DNA reads as TGTGCCGTTCGACGGATAGCGGGCGAAGAGACCCAGTACTTC. Protein sequence: CAVRRIAGEETQYF.

The chain employs TRBV10-3 and TRBJ2-5; D unclear. Germline-derived CDR1 and CDR2 are ENHRY and SYGVKD. V lost 4 bases to trimming and J lost 2 bases, with 5 bases between them. CDR3 length: 12 residues. The CDR3 loop is CAISALQETQYF. CDR3 DNA: TGTGCCATCAGTGCTCTACAAGAGACCCAGTACTTC.

The chain employs TRBV6-6 and TRBJ2-5; 7 bases fit TRBD1. The germline V gene has CDR1 MNHNY and CDR2 SVGAGI (reference sequence). The CDR3 has 14 amino acids. The trim removed 4 bases at V and 2 bases at J, leaving 4 bases unmatched. Here the CDR3 reads CASSLTGSQETQYF. In DNA, the CDR3 is TGTGCCAGCAGTTTGACAGGGTCACAAGAGACCCAGTACTTC.

This clone has only one observation. V gene TRBV5-4 combines with J gene TRBJ2-1, with D hard to call. V lost 0 bases and J lost 3, with 10 bases in between. Germline V lookup: CDR1 SGHNT, CDR2 YYREEE (reference sequence). The length of the CDR3 is 15 residues. The CDR3 protein is CASSLELAIYNEQFF. DNA of the CDR3: TGTGCCAGCAGCTTGGAATTGGCCATCTACAATGAGCAGTTCTTC.

The chain employs TRBV11-2 and TRBJ1-3, with 9 bases fitting TRBD1. The germline V gene encodes CDR1 SGHAT and CDR2 FQNNGV. V lost 4 bases and J lost 4; bases outside the gene matches: 5. CDR3 size: 15 residues. The CDR3 DNA follows: TGTGCCAGCAGCTGGGGACAGGGTGCGGGAAACACCATATATTTT. Its translation: CASSWGQGAGNTIYF.

Only one count was recorded for this clone. The chain employs TRBV6-5 and TRBJ1-1; 9 bases are a match to TRBD1. The CDR3 contains 14 residues. Germline CDR1 MNHEY, CDR2 SVGAGI. V shed 5 bases, J shed 5 bases, and the junction held 6 bases outside the gene matches. The CDR3 DNA follows: TGTGCCAGCAGTCCACGACAGGGGGTGACTGAAGCTTTCTTT. Translated: CASSPRQGVTEAFF.

The rearrangement uses TRBV3-1 (or the pseudogene TRBV3-2) and TRBJ1-4, with D possibly matching TRBD1 (5 bases). This CDR3 region has 14 residues. Trimming left V 3 bases short and J 5 bases short, with 10 bases between. In germline, CDR1 is LGHDT, CDR2 YNNKEL (reference sequence). CDR3 in DNA: TGTGCCAGCAGCCAGGGCCGGGGGAATGAAAAACTGTTTTTT. It is translated as CASSQGRGNEKLFF.

This clone was detected a few times. The chain combines TRBV27 with TRBJ1-2; D gene unclear. The CDR3 has 13 residues. V was pared by 2 bases and J by 5 bases, with 9 bases between. CDR1 is MNHEY, CDR2 SMNVEV, per germline (reference sequence). The CDR3 here is CASSLHPRYGYTF. CDR3 sequence (DNA): TGTGCCAGCAGTTTACATCCTAGGTATGGCTACACCTTC.

The chain uses TRBV4-1 and TRBJ2-7; TRBD1 matches 8 bases. This CDR3 has 15 amino acids. J lost 0 bases, V lost 3 bases, and 4 bases had no gene match. CDR1 MGHRA and CDR2 YSYEKL come from the germline V gene. The CDR3 sequence: CASSQGTGHSYEQYF. The CDR3 nucleotides read TGCGCCAGCAGCCAGGGGACAGGTCACTCCTACGAGCAGTACTTC.

As regards this clone: An end of the junction does not agree with germline; a read error may underlie this. CDR3 in amino acids: CASSLDSGGGETQYF. The CDR3 DNA reads TGTGCTAGCAGCTTAGACAGCGGGGGTGGAGAGACCCAGTACTTC. The V call is TRBV7-7, the J call TRBJ2-5, with 8 nucleotides matching TRBD2. Germline-derived CDR1 and CDR2 are SSHAT and FNYEAQ (reference sequence). This CDR3 comprises 15 residues.

This clone showed up just once. The V gene is TRBV18, the J gene TRBJ1-2; 8 nucleotides line up with TRBD1. This CDR3 spans 14 amino acids. The V gene's germline CDR1 is KGHSH and CDR2 LQKENI. Unmatched junction bases numbered 6, after V lost 3 bases and J lost 6 bases. CDR3 sequence: CASSPLDRENGYTF. DNA for the CDR3: TGTGCCAGCTCACCCCTGGACAGGGAGAATGGCTACACCTTC.

This chain joins TRBV5-1 and TRBJ1-3; D might be TRBD1 (5 bases). CDR1 and CDR2 from the germline V gene are SGHRS and YFSETQ. The CDR3 spans 18 residues. Trimming pared 0 bases from V and 2 bases from J, leaving 18 bases between. The CDR3 protein is CASSLDIEWGLPGNTIYF. In DNA form, the CDR3 reads TGCGCCAGCAGCTTGGATATTGAATGGGGCCTCCCTGGAAACACCATATATTTT.

J is TRBJ2-1 and V is TRBV2; D is unclear. Trimming took off 6 bases at V and 6 bases at J, with 6 bases between the two ends. Germline CDR1 and CDR2: SNHLY and FYNNEI. CDR3 length equals 11 residues. The CDR3 coding sequence is TGTGCCAGCAGCTCTTTCAATGAGCAGTTCTTC. Translation gives CASSSFNEQFF.